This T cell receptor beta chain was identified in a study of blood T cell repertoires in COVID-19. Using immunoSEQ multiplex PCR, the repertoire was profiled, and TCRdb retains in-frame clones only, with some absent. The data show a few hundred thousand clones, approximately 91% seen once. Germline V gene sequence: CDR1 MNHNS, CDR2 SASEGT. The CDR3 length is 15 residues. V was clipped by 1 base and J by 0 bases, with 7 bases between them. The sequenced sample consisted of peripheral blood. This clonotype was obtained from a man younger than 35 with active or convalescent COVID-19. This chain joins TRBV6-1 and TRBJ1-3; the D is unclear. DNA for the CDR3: TGTGCCAGCAGTGAAGGGCCCAGCTCTGGAAACACCATATATTTT. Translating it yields CASSEGPSSGNTIYF.